This TCR beta chain was captured in a study of monozygotic twins with inflammatory bowel disease. Study-level results: Patient repertoire variability may have increased through differing immunosuppressive treatments. Relative to healthy twins, IBD patients had fewer clonotypes in common with others, a gap that was especially apparent with disease activity.

Germline CDR1 SGHRS, CDR2 YFSETQ. The CDR3 is 18 residues long. About this clonotype itself: Its antigen is as yet unknown.

cDNA synthesis was performed in eight separate reactions for each sample. The cDNA of both the TCRalpha and TCRbeta chains was subjected to two nested PCRs of about 17 and 10 cycles. Using the 5' RACE reads, TCRdb records one entry per CDR3 protein without DNA. The table counts some 450,000 distinct CDR3 sequences; roughly 2.3% lies in the top ten. The chain links TRBV5-1 to TRBJ2-2; TCRdb outputs TRBD1, but without DNA this stays unchecked. The sequence was collected from a human donor with ulcerative colitis or Crohn's disease, or a healthy co-twin of an affected twin (not recorded which). Source material: blood. CDR3 residues: CASSLGAGGLANTGELFF. The whole variable domain, filled in from reference TRBV5-1 and TRBJ2-2, reads KAGVTQTPRYLIKTRGQQVTLSCSPISGHRSVSWYQQTPGQGLQFLFEYFSETQRNKGNFPGRFSGRQFSNSRSEMNVSTLELGDSALYLCASSLGAGGLANTGELFFGEGSRLTVL.